This T cell receptor (beta chain) is drawn from a study of molecular identifiers for immune sequencing clone quantification. The study, taken as a whole, reports: Identical barcode-sharing TCR molecules could lead to underestimated sizes for highly expanded clones.

The table lists this clonotype with a few counts. Its matching antigen is unknown. Naive CD8 libraries were made from around 18,000 to 910,000 sorted cells, and they used 10%, 30% or 50% RNA. The authors sorted naive CD8 T cells as CD8+CD4-CCR7+CD45RA+. This CDR3 contains 16 residues. V was clipped by 0 bases and J by 3 bases, with 11 bases between them. Germline CDR1 LNHDA, CDR2 SQIVND (reference sequence). Previously described methods with listed TCR primers produced the bulk TCR libraries. In TCRdb, the PCR reads were re-called with MiXCR into one record per CDR3 protein. This sample has about 40,000 distinct CDR3 sequences; approximately 24% occur once, and the top ten carry over 0.95%.

This sequence originates from a human donor in good health. Some libraries in this study had Jurkat cell RNA spiked in. The sample was naive CD8+ T cells from blood, with Jurkat cell RNA spiked in. Specified subset: FACS-sorted CD8+CD4-CCR7+CD45RA+ naive T cells. V and J are TRBV19 and TRBJ2-2; D may be TRBD2 (6 bases). The CDR3 protein is CASSIDGGEHTGELFF. The CDR3 region has the DNA TGTGCCAGTAGTATAGATGGAGGGGAGCACACCGGGGAGCTGTTTTTT.